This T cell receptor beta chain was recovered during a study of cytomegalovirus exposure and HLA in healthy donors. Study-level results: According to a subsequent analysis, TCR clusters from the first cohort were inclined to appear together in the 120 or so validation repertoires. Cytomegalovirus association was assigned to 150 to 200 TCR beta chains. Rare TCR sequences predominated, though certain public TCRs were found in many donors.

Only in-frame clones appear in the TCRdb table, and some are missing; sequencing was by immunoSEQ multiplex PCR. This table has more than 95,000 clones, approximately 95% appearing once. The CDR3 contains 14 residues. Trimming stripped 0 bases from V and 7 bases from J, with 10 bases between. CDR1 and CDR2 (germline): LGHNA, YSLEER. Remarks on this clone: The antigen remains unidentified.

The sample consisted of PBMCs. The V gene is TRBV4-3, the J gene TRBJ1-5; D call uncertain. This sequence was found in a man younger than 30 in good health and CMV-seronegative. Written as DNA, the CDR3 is TGCGCCAGCAGCCAAGAAACGGTTAACCAGCCCCAGCATTTT. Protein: CASSQETVNQPQHF.